The clone carrying this T cell receptor beta chain occurred many times. The data belong to a study of regulatory T cells in long-lasting Graves disease. Assembly of TCR beta libraries relied on iRepertoire HTBI primers together with Arm-PCR of CDR3 regions. One entry per CDR3 protein results from TCRdb running MiXCR on the multiplex PCR reads. The top ten clones hold about 12% of a sample with 530,000 or so distinct CDR3 sequences, 15% to 20% of them seen once. V was shortened by 7 bases and J by 5 bases, with 12 bases between the two germline ends. The germline V gene has CDR1 SNHLY and CDR2 FYNNEI. The CDR3 consists of 12 residues. Stated time point: newly diagnosed GD, antithyroid drugs for less than 3 months. RNA from PBMCs was the source of the TCR library. These data also formed part of another study, on T cells in Graves' hyperthyroidism and ophthalmopathy. That study adds: Graves' hyperthyroidism was deemed stable absent ophthalmopathy progression within 18 months. Most clonotypes that expanded in the thyroid above 0.001 also showed up in blood. Ophthalmopathy stood apart from stable hyperthyroidism in a 13 V-J model.

The sequence came from a man between 18 and 29 years old with Graves disease. This specimen consisted of peripheral blood mononuclear cells (PBMCs), obtained at new diagnosis, from a patient treated with antithyroid drugs. V usage is TRBV2 and J usage is TRBJ2-7; D gene ambiguous. CDR3 sequence (DNA): TGTGCCAGCATCGGAGCTACAGACGAGCAGTACTTC. Translated: CASIGATDEQYF. Full variable domain (missing parts from reference TRBV2 and TRBJ2-7): EPEVTQTPSHQVTQMGQEVILRCVPISNHLYFYWYRQILGQKVEFLVSFYNNEISEKSEIFDDQFSVERPDGSNFTLKIRSTKLEDSAMYFCASIGATDEQYFGPGTRLTVT.